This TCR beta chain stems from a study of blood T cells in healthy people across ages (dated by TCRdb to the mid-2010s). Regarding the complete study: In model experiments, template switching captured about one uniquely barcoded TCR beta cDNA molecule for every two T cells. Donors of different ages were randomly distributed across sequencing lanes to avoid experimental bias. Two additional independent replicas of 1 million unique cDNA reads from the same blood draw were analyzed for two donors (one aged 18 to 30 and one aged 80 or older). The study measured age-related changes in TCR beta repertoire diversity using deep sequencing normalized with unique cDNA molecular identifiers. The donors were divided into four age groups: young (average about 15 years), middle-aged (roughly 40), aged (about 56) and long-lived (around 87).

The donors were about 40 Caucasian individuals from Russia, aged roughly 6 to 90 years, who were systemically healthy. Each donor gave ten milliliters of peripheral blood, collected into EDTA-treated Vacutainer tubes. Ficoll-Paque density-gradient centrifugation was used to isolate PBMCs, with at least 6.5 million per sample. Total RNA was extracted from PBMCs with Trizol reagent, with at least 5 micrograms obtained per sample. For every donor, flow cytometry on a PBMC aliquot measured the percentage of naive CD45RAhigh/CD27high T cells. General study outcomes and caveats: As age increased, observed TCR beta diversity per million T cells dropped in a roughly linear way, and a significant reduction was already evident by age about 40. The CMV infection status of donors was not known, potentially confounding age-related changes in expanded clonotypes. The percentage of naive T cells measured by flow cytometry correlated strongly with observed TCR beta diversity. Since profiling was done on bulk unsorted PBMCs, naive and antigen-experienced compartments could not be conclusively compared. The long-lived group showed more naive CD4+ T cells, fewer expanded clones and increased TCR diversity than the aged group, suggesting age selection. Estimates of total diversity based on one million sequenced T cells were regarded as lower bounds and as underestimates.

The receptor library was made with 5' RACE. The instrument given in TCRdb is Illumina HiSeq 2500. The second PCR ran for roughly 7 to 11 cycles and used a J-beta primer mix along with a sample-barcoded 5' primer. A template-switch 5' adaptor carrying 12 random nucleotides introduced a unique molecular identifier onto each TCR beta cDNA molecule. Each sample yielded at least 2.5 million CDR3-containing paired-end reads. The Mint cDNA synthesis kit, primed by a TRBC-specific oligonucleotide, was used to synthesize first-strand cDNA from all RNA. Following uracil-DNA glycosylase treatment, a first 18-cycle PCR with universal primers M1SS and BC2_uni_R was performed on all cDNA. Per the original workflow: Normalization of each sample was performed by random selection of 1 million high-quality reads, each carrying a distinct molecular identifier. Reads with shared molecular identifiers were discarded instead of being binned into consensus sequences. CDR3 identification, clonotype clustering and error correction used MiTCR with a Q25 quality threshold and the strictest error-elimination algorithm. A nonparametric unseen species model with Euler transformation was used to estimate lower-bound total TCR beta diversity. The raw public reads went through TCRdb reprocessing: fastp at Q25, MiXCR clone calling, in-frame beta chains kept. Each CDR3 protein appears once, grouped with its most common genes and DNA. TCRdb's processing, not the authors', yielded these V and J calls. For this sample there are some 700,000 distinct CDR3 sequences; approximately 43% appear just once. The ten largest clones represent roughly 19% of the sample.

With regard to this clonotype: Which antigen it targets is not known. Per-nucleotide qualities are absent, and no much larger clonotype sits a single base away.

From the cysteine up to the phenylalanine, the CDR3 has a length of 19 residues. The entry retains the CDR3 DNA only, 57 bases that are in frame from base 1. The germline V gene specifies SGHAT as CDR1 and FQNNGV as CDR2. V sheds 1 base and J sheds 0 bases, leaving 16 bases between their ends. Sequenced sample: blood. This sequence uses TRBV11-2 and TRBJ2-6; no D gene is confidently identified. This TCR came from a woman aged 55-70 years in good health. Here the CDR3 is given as CASSLVFGRRDSGANVLTF. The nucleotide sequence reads TGTGCCAGCAGCTTAGTATTCGGCAGGCGCGACTCTGGGGCCAACGTCCTGACTTTC.